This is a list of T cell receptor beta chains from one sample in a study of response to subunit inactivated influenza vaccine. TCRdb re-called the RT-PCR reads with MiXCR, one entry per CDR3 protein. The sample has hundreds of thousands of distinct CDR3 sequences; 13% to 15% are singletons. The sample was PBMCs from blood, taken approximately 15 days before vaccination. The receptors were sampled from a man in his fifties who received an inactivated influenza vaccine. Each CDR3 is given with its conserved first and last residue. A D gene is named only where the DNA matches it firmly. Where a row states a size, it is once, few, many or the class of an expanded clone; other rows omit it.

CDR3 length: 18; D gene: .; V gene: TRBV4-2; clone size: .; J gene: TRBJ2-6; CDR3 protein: CASSQEATGLTGANVLTF; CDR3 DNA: TGTGCCAGCAGCCAAGAAGCCACAGGGTTAACTGGGGCCAACGTCCTGACTTTC
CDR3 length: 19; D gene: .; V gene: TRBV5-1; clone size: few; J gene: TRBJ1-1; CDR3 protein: CASSLEPGRSLTLNTEAFF; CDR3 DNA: TGCGCCAGCAGCTTGGAGCCCGGCAGGTCCCTCACGTTGAACACTGAAGCTTTCTTT
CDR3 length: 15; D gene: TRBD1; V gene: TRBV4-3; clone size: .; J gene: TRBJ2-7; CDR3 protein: CASSSDRASSYEQYF; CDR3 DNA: TGCGCCAGCAGCTCGGACAGGGCAAGCTCCTACGAGCAGTACTTC
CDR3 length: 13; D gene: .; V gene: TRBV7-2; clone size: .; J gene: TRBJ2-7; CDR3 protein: CASSLEYWGEQCF; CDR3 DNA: TGTGCCAGCAGCTTAGAATACTGGGGCGAGCAGTGCTTC
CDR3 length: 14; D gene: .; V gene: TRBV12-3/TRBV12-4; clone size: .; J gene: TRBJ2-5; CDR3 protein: CASSKGGRGETQYF; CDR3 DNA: TGTGCCAGCAGTAAAGGGGGGAGAGGAGAGACCCAGTACTTC
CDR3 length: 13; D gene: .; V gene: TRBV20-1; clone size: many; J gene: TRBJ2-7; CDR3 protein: CSAPSADNYEQYF; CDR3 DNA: TGCAGTGCCCCCTCAGCGGACAACTACGAGCAGTACTTC
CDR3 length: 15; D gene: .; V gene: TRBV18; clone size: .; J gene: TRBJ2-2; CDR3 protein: CASSPADSYTGELFF; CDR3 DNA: TGTGCCAGCTCACCAGCAGATTCCTACACCGGGGAGCTGTTTTTT
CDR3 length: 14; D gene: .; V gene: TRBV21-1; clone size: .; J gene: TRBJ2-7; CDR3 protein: CASSKGCGSFWQYF; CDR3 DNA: TGTGCCAGCAGCAAAGGTTGTGGCAGTTTCTGGCAGTACTTC
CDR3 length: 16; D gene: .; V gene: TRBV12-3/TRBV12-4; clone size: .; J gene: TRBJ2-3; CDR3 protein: CASSFGWGASTDTQYF; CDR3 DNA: TGTGCCAGCAGTTTCGGGTGGGGGGCTAGCACAGATACGCAGTATTTT
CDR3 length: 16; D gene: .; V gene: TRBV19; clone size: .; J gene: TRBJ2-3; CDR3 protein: CASSRERKASTDTQYF; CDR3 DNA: TGTGCCAGTAGCCGGGAAAGGAAAGCTAGCACAGATACGCAGTATTTT
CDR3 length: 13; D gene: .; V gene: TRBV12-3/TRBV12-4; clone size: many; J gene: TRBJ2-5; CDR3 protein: CASSFSDKNPQYF; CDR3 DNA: TGTGCCAGCAGTTTTAGCGATAAAAACCCCCAGTACTTC
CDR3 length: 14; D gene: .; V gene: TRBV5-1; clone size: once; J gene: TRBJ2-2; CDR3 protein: CASSLFRESGELFF; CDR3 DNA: TGCGCCAGCAGCTTGTTTCGGGAATCCGGGGAGCTGTTTTTT
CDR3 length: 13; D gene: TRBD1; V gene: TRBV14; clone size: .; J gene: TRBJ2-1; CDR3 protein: CASSRGGDNEQFF; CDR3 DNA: TGTGCCAGCAGCCGAGGGGGCGACAATGAGCAGTTCTTC
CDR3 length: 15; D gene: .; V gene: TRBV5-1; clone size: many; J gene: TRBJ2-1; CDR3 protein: CASSLGQASYNEQFF; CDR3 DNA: TGTGCCAGCAGTTTGGGGCAGGCCTCCTACAATGAGCAGTTCTTC
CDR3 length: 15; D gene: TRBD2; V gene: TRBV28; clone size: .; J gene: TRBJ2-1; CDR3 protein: CASSVAGCHYNEQFF; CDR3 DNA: TGTGCCAGCAGTGTAGCGGGATGCCACTACAATGAGCAGTTCTTC
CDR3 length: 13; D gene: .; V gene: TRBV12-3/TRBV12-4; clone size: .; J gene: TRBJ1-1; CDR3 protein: CASSPGATGEAFF; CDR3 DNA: TGTGCCAGCAGCCCCGGGGCAACGGGGGAGGCTTTCTTT
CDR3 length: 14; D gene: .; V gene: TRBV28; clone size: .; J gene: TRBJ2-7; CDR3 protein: CASSLGLGQYEQYF; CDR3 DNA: TGTGCCAGCAGTTTGGGTCTGGGGCAATACGAGCAGTACTTC
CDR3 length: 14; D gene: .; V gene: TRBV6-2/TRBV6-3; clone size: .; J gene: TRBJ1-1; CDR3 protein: CASTSKPYNTEAFF; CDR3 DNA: TGTGCCAGCACCAGCAAGCCTTATAACACTGAAGCTTTCTTT
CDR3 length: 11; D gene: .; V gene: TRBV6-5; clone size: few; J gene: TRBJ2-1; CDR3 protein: CASSYPHEQFF; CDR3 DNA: TGTGCCAGCAGTTACCCCCATGAGCAGTTCTTC
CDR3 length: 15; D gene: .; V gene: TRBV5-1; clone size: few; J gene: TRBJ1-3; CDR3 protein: CASSLGAVGGNTIYF; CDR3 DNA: TGCGCCAGCAGCTTGGGGGCCGTTGGAGGAAACACCATATATTTT
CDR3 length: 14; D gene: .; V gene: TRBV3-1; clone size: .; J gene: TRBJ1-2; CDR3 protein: CASSPRTARDGYTF; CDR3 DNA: TGTGCCAGCAGCCCCAGGACGGCCCGGGATGGCTACACCTTC
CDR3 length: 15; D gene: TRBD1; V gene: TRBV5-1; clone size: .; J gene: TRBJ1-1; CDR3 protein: CASSLTGGLHTEAFF; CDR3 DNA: TGCGCCAGCAGCTTGACAGGGGGCTTGCACACTGAAGCTTTCTTT
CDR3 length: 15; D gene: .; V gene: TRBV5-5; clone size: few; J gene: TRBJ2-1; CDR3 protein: CASSGPPLGSIEQFF; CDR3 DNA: TGTGCCAGCAGCGGTCCCCCGCTGGGGTCAATTGAGCAGTTCTTC
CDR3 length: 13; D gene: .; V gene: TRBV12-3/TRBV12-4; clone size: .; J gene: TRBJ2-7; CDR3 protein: CASSTGVRGEQYF; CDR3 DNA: TGTGCCAGCAGTACGGGGGTCAGAGGCGAGCAGTACTTC
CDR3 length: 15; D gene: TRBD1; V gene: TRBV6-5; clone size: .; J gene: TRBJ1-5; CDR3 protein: CASSSWDSGNQPQHF; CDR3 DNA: TGTGCCAGCAGTTCGTGGGACAGTGGCAATCAGCCCCAGCATTTT
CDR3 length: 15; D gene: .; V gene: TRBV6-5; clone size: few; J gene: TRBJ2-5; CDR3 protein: CASSYSTYRVETQYF; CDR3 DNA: TGTGCCAGCAGTTACTCGACGTACAGGGTAGAGACCCAGTACTTC
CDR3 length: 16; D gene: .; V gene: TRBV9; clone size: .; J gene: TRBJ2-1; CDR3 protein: CASSPRGSSSYNEQFF; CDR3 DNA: TGTGCCAGCAGCCCCCGGGGTAGTAGCTCCTACAATGAGCAGTTCTTC
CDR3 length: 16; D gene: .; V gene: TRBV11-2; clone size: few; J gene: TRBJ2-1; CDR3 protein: CASSLNAAISYNEQFF; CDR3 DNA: TGTGCCAGCAGCTTGAATGCGGCAATCTCCTACAATGAGCAGTTCTTC
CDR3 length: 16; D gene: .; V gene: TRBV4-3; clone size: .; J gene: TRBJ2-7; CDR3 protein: CASSQARRAGSYEQYF; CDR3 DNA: TGCGCCAGCAGCCAAGCTCGGCGGGCCGGCTCCTACGAGCAGTACTTC
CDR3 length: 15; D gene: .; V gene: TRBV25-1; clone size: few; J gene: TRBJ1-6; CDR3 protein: CASSDDSSYNSPLHF; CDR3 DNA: TGTGCCAGCAGTGATGACAGCTCCTATAATTCACCCCTCCACTTT
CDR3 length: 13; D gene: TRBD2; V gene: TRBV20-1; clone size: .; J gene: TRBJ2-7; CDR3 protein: CSARDSLAGVEYF; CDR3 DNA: TGCAGTGCTCGGGACAGCTTAGCGGGGGTAGAGTACTTC
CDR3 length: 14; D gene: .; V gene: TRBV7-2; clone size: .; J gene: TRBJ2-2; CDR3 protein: CASTIDRGTVELFF; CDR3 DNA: TGTGCCAGCACCATAGACAGAGGCACCGTGGAGCTGTTTTTT
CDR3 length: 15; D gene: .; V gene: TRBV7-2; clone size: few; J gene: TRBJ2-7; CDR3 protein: CASSLVWQSSYEQYF; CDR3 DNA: TGTGCCAGCAGCTTAGTTTGGCAATCTTCCTACGAGCAGTACTTC
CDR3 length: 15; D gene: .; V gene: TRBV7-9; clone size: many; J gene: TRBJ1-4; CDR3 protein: CASRRQEGLNEKLFF; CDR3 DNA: TGTGCCAGCAGACGACAGGAGGGTCTTAATGAAAAACTGTTTTTT
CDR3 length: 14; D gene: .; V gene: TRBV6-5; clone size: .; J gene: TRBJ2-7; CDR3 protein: CASSYLGYSYEQYF; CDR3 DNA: TGTGCCAGCAGTTACCTGGGATACTCCTACGAGCAGTACTTC
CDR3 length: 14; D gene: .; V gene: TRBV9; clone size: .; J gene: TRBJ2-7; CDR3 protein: CASSVGPTNYEQYF; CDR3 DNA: TGTGCCAGCAGCGTAGGACCCACGAACTACGAGCAGTACTTC
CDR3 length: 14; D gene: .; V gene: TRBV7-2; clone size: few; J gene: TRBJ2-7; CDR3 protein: CASSPAAGLYEQYF; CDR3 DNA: TGTGCCAGCAGCCCCGCGGCGGGCCTTTACGAGCAGTACTTC
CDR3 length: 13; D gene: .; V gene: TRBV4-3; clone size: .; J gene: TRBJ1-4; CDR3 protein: CASSQSPGEKLFF; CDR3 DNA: TGCGCCAGCAGCCAAAGTCCCGGGGAAAAACTGTTTTTT
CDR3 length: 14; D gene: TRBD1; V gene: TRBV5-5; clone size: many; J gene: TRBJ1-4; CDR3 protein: CASSWGQLNEKLFF; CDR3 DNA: TGTGCCAGCAGCTGGGGACAGCTTAATGAAAAACTGTTTTTT
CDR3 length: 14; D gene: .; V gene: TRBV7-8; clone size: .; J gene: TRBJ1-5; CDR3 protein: CASSTDFFNQPQHF; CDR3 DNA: TGTGCCAGCAGCACCGACTTCTTCAATCAGCCCCAGCATTTT
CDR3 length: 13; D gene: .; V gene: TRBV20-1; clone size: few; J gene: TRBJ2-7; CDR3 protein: CSARVASLSEQYF; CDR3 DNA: TGCAGTGCTAGGGTGGCCTCTCTCTCCGAGCAGTACTTC
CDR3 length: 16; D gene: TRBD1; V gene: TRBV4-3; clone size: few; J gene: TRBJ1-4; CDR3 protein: CASSHSTGGAPEKLFF; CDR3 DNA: TGCGCCAGCAGCCATTCCACAGGGGGCGCTCCGGAAAAACTGTTTTTT
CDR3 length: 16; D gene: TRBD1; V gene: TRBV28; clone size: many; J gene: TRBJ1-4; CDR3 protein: CASSSNSGGLDEKLFF; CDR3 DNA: TGTGCCAGCAGTTCGAACTCAGGGGGGCTGGATGAAAAACTGTTTTTT
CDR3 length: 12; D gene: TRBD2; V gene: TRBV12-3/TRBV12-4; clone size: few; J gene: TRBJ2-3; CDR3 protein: CASTREGLTQYF; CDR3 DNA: TGTGCCAGTACGCGGGAGGGCCTTACGCAGTATTTT
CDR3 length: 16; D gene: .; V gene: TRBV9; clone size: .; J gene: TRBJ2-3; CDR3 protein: CASSVEGLGFTDTQYF; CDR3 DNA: TGTGCCAGCAGCGTAGAGGGCTTGGGATTCACAGATACGCAGTATTTT
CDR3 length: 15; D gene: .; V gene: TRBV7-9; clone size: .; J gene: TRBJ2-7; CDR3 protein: CASSLARTQGYEQYF; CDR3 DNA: TGTGCCAGCAGCTTAGCGCGGACCCAGGGGTACGAGCAGTACTTC
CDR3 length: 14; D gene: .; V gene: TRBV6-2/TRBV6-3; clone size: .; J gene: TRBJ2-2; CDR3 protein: CASSSNRVTGELFF; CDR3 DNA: TGTGCCAGCAGTAGCAACAGGGTCACCGGGGAGCTGTTTTTT
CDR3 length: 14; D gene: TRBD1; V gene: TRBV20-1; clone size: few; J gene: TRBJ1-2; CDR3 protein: CSARDPDRVAGYTF; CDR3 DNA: TGCAGTGCTAGAGATCCCGACAGGGTAGCTGGCTACACCTTC
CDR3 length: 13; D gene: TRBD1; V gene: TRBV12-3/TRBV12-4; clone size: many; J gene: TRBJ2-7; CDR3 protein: CASSFTGGYEQYF; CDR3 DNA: TGTGCCAGCAGTTTTACAGGGGGCTACGAGCAGTACTTC
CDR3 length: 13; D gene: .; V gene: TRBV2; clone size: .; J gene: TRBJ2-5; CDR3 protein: CASSVQVSGAQYF; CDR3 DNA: TGTGCCAGCAGTGTGCAGGTTTCCGGGGCCCAGTACTTC
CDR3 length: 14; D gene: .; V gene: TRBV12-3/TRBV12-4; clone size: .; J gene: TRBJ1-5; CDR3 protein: CASSLRGGTQPQPF; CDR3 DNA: TGTGCCAGCAGTTTACGGGGCGGGACCCAGCCCCAGCCTTTT
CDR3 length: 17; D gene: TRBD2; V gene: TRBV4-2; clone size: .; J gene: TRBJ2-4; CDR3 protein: CASSQSPGGGVKNIQYF; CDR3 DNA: TGTGCCAGCAGCCAATCCCCCGGGGGGGGAGTAAAAAACATTCAGTACTTC
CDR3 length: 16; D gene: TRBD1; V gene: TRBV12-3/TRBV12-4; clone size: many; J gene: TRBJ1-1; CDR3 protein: CASRRNRGALNTEAFF; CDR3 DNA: TGTGCCAGCAGGAGAAACAGGGGAGCCCTGAACACTGAAGCTTTCTTT